The present entry profiles one T cell receptor beta chain with its context. The sample belongs to a study of technical replicates of blood from a few donors. Using immunoSEQ multiplex PCR, the repertoire was profiled, and TCRdb retains in-frame clones only, with some absent. Of fewer than 100,000 clones in the sample, about nine tenths were seen once. The CDR3 has 15 amino acids. V lost 1 base and J lost 11; bases outside the gene matches: 12. CDR1 is MNHNY and CDR2 is SVGAGI in the germline V gene (reference sequence). Sequences were obtained from T cells isolated from PBMCs. The rearrangement links TRBV6-6 to TRBJ1-1; 8 nucleotides align to TRBD1. The sequence was collected from a human donor in good health. CDR3 amino acids: CASSYLSGQDPSAFF. CDR3 DNA: TGTGCCAGCAGTTACTTGTCGGGACAGGACCCGTCGGCTTTCTTT.